Listed below are T cell receptor beta chains from one sample, sequenced in a study of control samples from healthy donors and cancer patients. Sequencing was performed with immunoSEQ multiplex PCR; in TCRdb, only in-frame clones are kept and a portion is missing. The data show fewer than 300,000 clones, about 80% seen once. Sequences were obtained from PBMCs. The source is a woman aged 55-69 years with lung cancer. Each CDR3 is given with its conserved first and last residue. Fields, in order: clone size, J gene, D gene, V gene, CDR3 protein, CDR3 DNA. D genes are given only for firm matches. Clone size is shown for a subset of rows, as once, few, many or a class of expanded clone.

clone_size: .; j_call: TRBJ1-2; d_call: TRBD1; v_call: TRBV5-1; cdr3_aa: CASSLGTGDHGYTF; cdr3_nt: TGCGCCAGCAGCTTAGGGACAGGGGACCATGGCTACACCTTC
clone_size: .; j_call: TRBJ2-7; d_call: .; v_call: TRBV28; cdr3_aa: CASTHNKVQGPFSYEQYF; cdr3_nt: TGTGCCAGCACCCACAATAAGGTTCAGGGCCCTTTCTCCTACGAGCAGTACTTC
clone_size: .; j_call: TRBJ2-6; d_call: .; v_call: TRBV9; cdr3_aa: CASSQRGDTGANVLTF; cdr3_nt: TGTGCCAGCAGCCAGAGAGGGGATACTGGGGCCAACGTCCTGACTTTC
clone_size: .; j_call: TRBJ2-7; d_call: .; v_call: TRBV5-1; cdr3_aa: CASSLGGLTYEQYF; cdr3_nt: TGCGCCAGCAGCTTGGGGGGGTTAACCTACGAGCAGTACTTC
clone_size: .; j_call: TRBJ2-5; d_call: .; v_call: TRBV5-1; cdr3_aa: CASSLDGKETQYF; cdr3_nt: TGCGCCAGCAGCTTGGACGGAAAAGAGACCCAGTACTTC
clone_size: .; j_call: TRBJ2-7; d_call: .; v_call: TRBV6-5; cdr3_aa: CASSPGGGRAYEQYF; cdr3_nt: TGTGCCAGCAGCCCAGGGGGCGGGAGGGCCTACGAGCAGTACTTC
clone_size: .; j_call: TRBJ2-3; d_call: TRBD2; v_call: TRBV30; cdr3_aa: CAWGLAGGGTDTQYF; cdr3_nt: TGTGCCTGGGGACTAGCGGGAGGGGGCACAGATACGCAGTATTTT
clone_size: .; j_call: TRBJ2-2; d_call: .; v_call: TRBV24-1; cdr3_aa: CATSETITGELFF; cdr3_nt: TGTGCCACCAGTGAGACCATAACCGGGGAGCTGTTTTTT
clone_size: .; j_call: TRBJ1-5; d_call: TRBD1; v_call: TRBV6-5; cdr3_aa: CASKPQGMDQPQHF; cdr3_nt: TGTGCCAGCAAACCACAGGGGATGGATCAGCCCCAGCATTTT
clone_size: .; j_call: TRBJ1-6; d_call: TRBD1; v_call: TRBV20-1; cdr3_aa: CSASIGQALNSPLHF; cdr3_nt: TGCAGTGCTAGTATAGGACAGGCGCTTAATTCACCCCTCCACTTT
clone_size: .; j_call: TRBJ1-3; d_call: .; v_call: TRBV3-1/TRBV3-2; cdr3_aa: CASSQAAARSGNTIYF; cdr3_nt: TGTGCCAGCAGCCAAGCCGCAGCCCGCTCTGGAAACACCATATATTTT
clone_size: .; j_call: TRBJ1-4; d_call: TRBD1; v_call: TRBV9; cdr3_aa: CASSVSDRVGSTNEKLFF; cdr3_nt: TGTGCCAGCAGCGTTTCCGACAGGGTAGGATCAACTAATGAAAAACTGTTTTTT
clone_size: .; j_call: TRBJ2-1; d_call: TRBD2; v_call: TRBV24-1; cdr3_aa: CATSDAFQAGAISGSYNEQFF; cdr3_nt: TGTGCCACCAGCGATGCCTTCCAAGCGGGAGCTATCTCGGGCTCCTACAATGAGCAGTTCTTC
clone_size: .; j_call: TRBJ2-7; d_call: TRBD2; v_call: TRBV28; cdr3_aa: CASSSLSAGVPYEQYF; cdr3_nt: TGTGCCAGCAGTTCACTTTCGGCGGGAGTCCCCTACGAGCAGTACTTC
clone_size: .; j_call: TRBJ2-3; d_call: .; v_call: TRBV6-1; cdr3_aa: CASSEAPEQPDTQYF; cdr3_nt: TGTGCCAGCAGTGAAGCGCCCGAACAACCAGATACGCAGTATTTT
clone_size: .; j_call: TRBJ1-4; d_call: TRBD1; v_call: TRBV6-5; cdr3_aa: CASSYSPGGGEKLFF; cdr3_nt: TGTGCCAGCAGTTACTCGCCAGGGGGGGGTGAAAAACTGTTTTTT
clone_size: .; j_call: TRBJ2-1; d_call: .; v_call: TRBV7-2; cdr3_aa: CASSLGGRHEQFF; cdr3_nt: TGTGCCAGCAGCTTGGGGGGAAGGCATGAGCAGTTCTTC
clone_size: .; j_call: TRBJ1-2; d_call: TRBD1; v_call: TRBV7-8; cdr3_aa: CASSVRTGGNYGYTF; cdr3_nt: TGTGCCAGCAGCGTAAGGACAGGGGGGAACTATGGCTACACCTTC
clone_size: .; j_call: TRBJ1-2; d_call: TRBD1; v_call: TRBV13; cdr3_aa: CASSLGTGAGSYGYTF; cdr3_nt: TGTGCCAGCAGCTTAGGGACAGGGGCTGGGAGCTATGGCTACACCTTC
clone_size: .; j_call: TRBJ1-3; d_call: .; v_call: TRBV6-5; cdr3_aa: CASSTPGAGNTIYF; cdr3_nt: TGTGCCAGCAGTACTCCAGGGGCTGGAAACACCATATATTTT
clone_size: .; j_call: TRBJ1-2; d_call: TRBD1; v_call: TRBV6-2/TRBV6-3; cdr3_aa: CASSYTGAGGYTF; cdr3_nt: TGTGCCAGCAGTTACACAGGGGCCGGGGGCTACACCTTC
clone_size: .; j_call: TRBJ2-1; d_call: TRBD2; v_call: TRBV5-1; cdr3_aa: CASSLAQTSGFKSSYNEQFF; cdr3_nt: TGCGCCAGCAGCTTGGCCCAGACTAGCGGGTTTAAAAGCTCCTACAATGAGCAGTTCTTC
clone_size: .; j_call: TRBJ2-7; d_call: .; v_call: TRBV5-5; cdr3_aa: CASIDNRDFSYEQYF; cdr3_nt: TGTGCCAGCATCGACAACCGGGACTTCTCCTACGAGCAGTACTTC
clone_size: once; j_call: TRBJ2-5; d_call: TRBD1; v_call: TRBV9; cdr3_aa: CASSSQGVQETQYF; cdr3_nt: TGTGCCAGCAGCTCCCAGGGGGTCCAAGAGACCCAGTACTTC
clone_size: once; j_call: TRBJ1-4; d_call: .; v_call: TRBV6-5; cdr3_aa: CASRAGTQVGKLFF; cdr3_nt: TGTGCCAGCAGGGCGGGGACCCAAGTGGGAAAACTGTTTTTT
clone_size: few; j_call: TRBJ1-6; d_call: .; v_call: TRBV9; cdr3_aa: CASSVEGTRNSPLHF; cdr3_nt: TGTGCCAGCAGCGTAGAAGGGACGAGAAATTCACCCCTCCACTTT
clone_size: .; j_call: TRBJ2-7; d_call: TRBD2; v_call: TRBV6-1; cdr3_aa: CASSDPGLAGAGYEQYF; cdr3_nt: TGTGCCAGCAGTGACCCGGGACTAGCGGGAGCTGGATACGAGCAGTACTTC
clone_size: .; j_call: TRBJ2-4; d_call: .; v_call: TRBV3-1/TRBV3-2; cdr3_aa: CASSQRGAGEKNIQYF; cdr3_nt: TGTGCCAGCAGCCAACGAGGGGCCGGGGAGAAAAACATTCAGTACTTC
clone_size: .; j_call: TRBJ2-5; d_call: TRBD2; v_call: TRBV18; cdr3_aa: CASSGGETQYF; cdr3_nt: TGTGCCAGCTCCGGGGGGGAGACCCAGTACTTC
clone_size: .; j_call: TRBJ2-5; d_call: TRBD2; v_call: TRBV6-6; cdr3_aa: CASRRSGGARETQYF; cdr3_nt: TGTGCCAGCAGGAGAAGCGGGGGGGCCCGGGAGACCCAGTACTTC
clone_size: once; j_call: TRBJ1-1; d_call: .; v_call: TRBV7-6; cdr3_aa: CASSLGGGRTEAFF; cdr3_nt: TGTGCCAGCAGCTTAGGGGGTGGTAGGACTGAAGCTTTCTTT
clone_size: .; j_call: TRBJ1-1; d_call: .; v_call: TRBV7-9; cdr3_aa: CASSLLSGSEAFF; cdr3_nt: TGTGCCAGCAGCTTATTATCTGGGTCAGAAGCTTTCTTT
clone_size: .; j_call: TRBJ1-2; d_call: .; v_call: TRBV2; cdr3_aa: CASKVGGVYGYTF; cdr3_nt: TGTGCCAGCAAGGTCGGGGGGGTCTATGGCTACACCTTC
clone_size: .; j_call: TRBJ1-2; d_call: .; v_call: TRBV19; cdr3_aa: CASSRTAYGYTF; cdr3_nt: TGTGCCAGTAGTAGGACAGCTTATGGCTACACCTTC
clone_size: .; j_call: TRBJ1-2; d_call: TRBD1; v_call: TRBV3-1/TRBV3-2; cdr3_aa: CASSDAGTGGANYGYTF; cdr3_nt: TGTGCCAGCAGCGATGCCGGGACAGGGGGCGCGAACTATGGCTACACCTTC
clone_size: .; j_call: TRBJ2-2; d_call: .; v_call: TRBV5-1; cdr3_aa: CASSLLEGVAGELFF; cdr3_nt: TGCGCCAGCAGCTTGTTGGAGGGAGTGGCCGGGGAGCTGTTTTTT
clone_size: once; j_call: TRBJ1-1; d_call: .; v_call: TRBV18; cdr3_aa: CASSSGPGNTEAFF; cdr3_nt: TGTGCCAGCTCATCAGGACCCGGGAACACTGAAGCTTTCTTT
clone_size: .; j_call: TRBJ2-3; d_call: .; v_call: TRBV7-3; cdr3_aa: CASSPPGHLTQYF; cdr3_nt: TGTGCCAGCAGCCCCCCCGGCCACCTGACGCAGTATTTT
clone_size: many; j_call: TRBJ1-3; d_call: .; v_call: TRBV7-2; cdr3_aa: CASSFGSASAGNTIYF; cdr3_nt: TGTGCCAGCAGCTTTGGCTCCGCCTCCGCTGGAAACACCATATATTTT
clone_size: .; j_call: TRBJ1-3; d_call: TRBD1; v_call: TRBV18; cdr3_aa: CASSPIGQGFSGNTIYF; cdr3_nt: TGTGCCAGCTCACCAATAGGACAGGGCTTCTCTGGAAACACCATATATTTT
clone_size: .; j_call: TRBJ1-1; d_call: .; v_call: TRBV3-1/TRBV3-2; cdr3_aa: CASSQGGLRNTEAFF; cdr3_nt: TGTGCCAGCAGCCAAGGGGGACTTAGGAACACTGAAGCTTTCTTT
clone_size: .; j_call: TRBJ1-3; d_call: TRBD1; v_call: TRBV2; cdr3_aa: CASSGQGSRNTIYF; cdr3_nt: TGTGCCAGCAGCGGACAGGGCTCTAGAAACACCATATATTTT
clone_size: .; j_call: TRBJ2-5; d_call: .; v_call: TRBV25-1; cdr3_aa: CASSLRGPGGRGETQYF; cdr3_nt: TGTGCCAGCAGTCTCCGGGGGCCAGGCGGGCGAGGAGAGACCCAGTACTTC
clone_size: .; j_call: TRBJ2-1; d_call: TRBD1; v_call: TRBV5-6; cdr3_aa: CASSPRTGGNEQFF; cdr3_nt: TGTGCCAGCAGCCCGCGGACAGGGGGCAATGAGCAGTTCTTC
clone_size: .; j_call: TRBJ1-2; d_call: TRBD1; v_call: TRBV9; cdr3_aa: CASSARTGTGSIYGYTF; cdr3_nt: TGTGCCAGCAGCGCCCGTACCGGGACAGGGTCCATCTATGGCTACACCTTC
clone_size: .; j_call: TRBJ2-5; d_call: TRBD1; v_call: TRBV5-1; cdr3_aa: CASSLARDRKETQYF; cdr3_nt: TGCGCCAGCAGCTTGGCCCGGGACAGAAAAGAGACCCAGTACTTC
clone_size: .; j_call: TRBJ2-3; d_call: .; v_call: TRBV6-6; cdr3_aa: CASARGSNTDTQYF; cdr3_nt: TGTGCCAGCGCCCGGGGCTCTAACACAGATACGCAGTATTTT
clone_size: .; j_call: TRBJ2-7; d_call: .; v_call: TRBV7-9; cdr3_aa: CASSLVTYEQYF; cdr3_nt: TGTGCCAGCAGCTTAGTGACCTACGAGCAGTACTTC
clone_size: .; j_call: TRBJ2-6; d_call: .; v_call: TRBV7-9; cdr3_aa: CASSFLRQEPSGANVLTF; cdr3_nt: TGTGCCAGCAGCTTTCTTAGACAGGAACCCTCTGGGGCCAACGTCCTGACTTTC
clone_size: .; j_call: TRBJ1-3; d_call: .; v_call: TRBV10-3; cdr3_aa: CAISESRLTSGNTIYF; cdr3_nt: TGTGCCATCAGTGAGTCTAGGCTGACCTCTGGAAACACCATATATTTT
clone_size: .; j_call: TRBJ1-5; d_call: .; v_call: TRBV15; cdr3_aa: CATSRVYHTGAGNQPQHF; cdr3_nt: TGTGCCACCAGCAGAGTTTATCATACAGGCGCGGGAAATCAGCCCCAGCATTTT
clone_size: .; j_call: TRBJ1-2; d_call: .; v_call: TRBV7-8; cdr3_aa: CASSYGPFEGYTF; cdr3_nt: TGTGCCAGCAGCTACGGGCCTTTCGAGGGCTACACCTTC